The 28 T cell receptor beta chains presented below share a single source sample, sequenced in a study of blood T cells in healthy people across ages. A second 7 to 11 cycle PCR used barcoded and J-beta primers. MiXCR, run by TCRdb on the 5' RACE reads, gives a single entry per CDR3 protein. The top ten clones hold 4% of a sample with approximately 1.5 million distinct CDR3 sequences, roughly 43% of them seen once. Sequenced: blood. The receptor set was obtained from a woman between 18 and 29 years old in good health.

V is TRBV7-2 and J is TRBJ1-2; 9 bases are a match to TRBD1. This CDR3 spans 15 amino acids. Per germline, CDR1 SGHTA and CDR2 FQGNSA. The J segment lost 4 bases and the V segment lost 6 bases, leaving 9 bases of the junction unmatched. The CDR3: CASREQGALVYGYTF. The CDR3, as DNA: TGTGCCAGCAGAGAACAGGGGGCGTTAGTCTATGGCTACACCTTC.

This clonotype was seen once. As DNA, the CDR3 is TGTGCCATCAGTGAACGACAGGGGGGAGGGGAGACCCAGTACTTC. This gives the protein CAISERQGGGETQYF. The chain is built from TRBV10-3 and TRBJ2-5; 9 bases fit TRBD1. The germline V gene encodes CDR1 ENHRY and CDR2 SYGVKD. The J segment lost 5 bases and the V segment lost 3 bases, leaving 7 bases of the junction unmatched. The CDR3 runs 15 residues.

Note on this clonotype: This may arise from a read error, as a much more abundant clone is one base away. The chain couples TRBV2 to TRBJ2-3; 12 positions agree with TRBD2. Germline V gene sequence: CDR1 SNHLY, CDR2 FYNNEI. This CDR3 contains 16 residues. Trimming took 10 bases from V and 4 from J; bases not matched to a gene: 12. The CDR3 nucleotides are TGTGCCACCCTGCCCGGACTAGCGGGGAGCGCAGATACGCAGTATTTT. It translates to CATLPGLAGSADTQYF.

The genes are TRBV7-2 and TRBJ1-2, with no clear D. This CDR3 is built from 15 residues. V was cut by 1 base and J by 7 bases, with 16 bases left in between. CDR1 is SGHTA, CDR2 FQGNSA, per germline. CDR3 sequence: CASSLEGSWLGGYTF. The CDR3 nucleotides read TGTGCCAGCAGCTTAGAGGGAAGCTGGTTGGGTGGCTACACCTTC.

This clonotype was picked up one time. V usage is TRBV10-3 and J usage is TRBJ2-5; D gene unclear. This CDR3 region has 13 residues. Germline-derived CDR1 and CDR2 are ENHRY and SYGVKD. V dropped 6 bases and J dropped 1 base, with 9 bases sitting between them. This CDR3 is CAIRSETQETQYF. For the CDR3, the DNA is TGTGCCATCAGGTCCGAGACCCAAGAGACCCAGTACTTC.

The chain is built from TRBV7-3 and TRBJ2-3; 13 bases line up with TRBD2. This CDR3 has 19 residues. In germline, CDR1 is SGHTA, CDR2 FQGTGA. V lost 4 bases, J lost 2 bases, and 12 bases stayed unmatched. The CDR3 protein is CASSSFSGTSGMFTDTQYF. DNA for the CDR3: TGTGCCAGCAGCTCCTTTTCCGGGACTAGCGGGATGTTCACAGATACGCAGTATTTT.

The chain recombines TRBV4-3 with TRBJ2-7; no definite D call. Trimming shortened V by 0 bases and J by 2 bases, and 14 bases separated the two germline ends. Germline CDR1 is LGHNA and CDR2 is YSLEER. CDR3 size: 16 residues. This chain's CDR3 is CASSQEVSVSTYEQYF. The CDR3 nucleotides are TGCGCCAGCAGCCAAGAAGTAAGCGTCAGCACCTACGAGCAGTACTTC.

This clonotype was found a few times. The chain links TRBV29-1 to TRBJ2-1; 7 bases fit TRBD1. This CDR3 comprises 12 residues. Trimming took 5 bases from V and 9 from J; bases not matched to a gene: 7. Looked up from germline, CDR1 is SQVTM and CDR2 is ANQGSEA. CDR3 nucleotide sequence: TGCAGCGTTCCGAGACAGGGCCCTGAGCAGTTCTTC. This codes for CSVPRQGPEQFF.

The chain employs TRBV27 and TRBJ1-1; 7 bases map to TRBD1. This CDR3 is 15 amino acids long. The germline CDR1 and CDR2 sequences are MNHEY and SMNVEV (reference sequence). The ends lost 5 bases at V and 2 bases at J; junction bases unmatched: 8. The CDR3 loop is CASSTPGGANTEAFF. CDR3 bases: TGTGCCAGCAGTACGCCAGGGGGTGCTAACACTGAAGCTTTCTTT.

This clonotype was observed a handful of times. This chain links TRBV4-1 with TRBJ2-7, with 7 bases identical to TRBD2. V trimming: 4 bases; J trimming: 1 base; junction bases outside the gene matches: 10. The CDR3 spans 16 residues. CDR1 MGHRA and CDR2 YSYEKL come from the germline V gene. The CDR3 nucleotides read TGCGCCAGCAGCCTTGTCCTTTCCGGGGGGTCCTACGAGCAGTACTTC. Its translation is CASSLVLSGGSYEQYF.

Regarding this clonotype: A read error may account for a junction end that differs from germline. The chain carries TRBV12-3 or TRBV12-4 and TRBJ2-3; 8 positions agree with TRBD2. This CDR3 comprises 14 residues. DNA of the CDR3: TGTGCCAGCAGGGGTAGCGGGATTACAGATGCGCAGTATTTT. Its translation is CASRGSGITDAQYF.

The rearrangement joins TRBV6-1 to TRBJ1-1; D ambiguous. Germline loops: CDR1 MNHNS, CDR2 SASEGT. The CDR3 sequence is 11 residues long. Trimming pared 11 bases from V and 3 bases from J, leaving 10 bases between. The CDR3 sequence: CAASRYTEAFF. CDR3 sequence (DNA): TGTGCCGCCTCCCGTTACACTGAAGCTTTCTTT.

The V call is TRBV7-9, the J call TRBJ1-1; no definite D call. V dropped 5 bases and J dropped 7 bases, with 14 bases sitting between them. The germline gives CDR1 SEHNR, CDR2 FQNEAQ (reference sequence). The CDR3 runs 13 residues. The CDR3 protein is CASSLRVDGEAFF. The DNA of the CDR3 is TGTGCCAGCAGCCTTAGGGTGGACGGTGAAGCTTTCTTT.

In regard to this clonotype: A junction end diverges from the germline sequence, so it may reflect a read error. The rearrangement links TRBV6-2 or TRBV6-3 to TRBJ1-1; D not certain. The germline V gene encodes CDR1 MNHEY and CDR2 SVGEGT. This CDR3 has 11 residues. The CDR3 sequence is CACSHYTEAFF. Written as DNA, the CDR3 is TGTGCCTGCAGTCACTACACTGAAGCTTTCTTT.

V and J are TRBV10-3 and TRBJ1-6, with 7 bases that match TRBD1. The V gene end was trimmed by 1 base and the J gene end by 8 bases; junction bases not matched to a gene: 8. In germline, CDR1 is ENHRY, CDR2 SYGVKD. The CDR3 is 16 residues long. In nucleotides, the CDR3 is TGTGCCATCAGTGAGTATCGGACAGGAGATGATTCACCCCTCCACTTT. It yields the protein CAISEYRTGDDSPLHF.

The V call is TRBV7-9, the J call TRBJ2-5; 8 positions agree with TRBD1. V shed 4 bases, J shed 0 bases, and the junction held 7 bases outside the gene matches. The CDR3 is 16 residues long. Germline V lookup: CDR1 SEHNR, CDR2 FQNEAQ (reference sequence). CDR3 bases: TGTGCCAGCAGCTCCCCGGACAGGGTGTACCAAGAGACCCAGTACTTC. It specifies CASSSPDRVYQETQYF. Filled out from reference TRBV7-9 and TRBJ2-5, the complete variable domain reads DTGVSQNPRHKITKRGQNVTFRCDPISEHNRLYWYRQTLGQGPEFLTYFQNEAQLEKSRLLSDRFSAERPKGSFSTLEIQRTEQGDSAMYLCASSSPDRVYQETQYFGPGTRLLVL.

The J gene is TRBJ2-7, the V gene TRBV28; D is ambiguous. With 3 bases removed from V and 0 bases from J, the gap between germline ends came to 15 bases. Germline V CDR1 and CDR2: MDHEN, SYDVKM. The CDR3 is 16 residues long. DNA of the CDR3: TGTGCCAGCAGTTTTCCGTTAAGATCCAGCTCCTACGAGCAGTACTTC. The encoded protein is CASSFPLRSSSYEQYF.

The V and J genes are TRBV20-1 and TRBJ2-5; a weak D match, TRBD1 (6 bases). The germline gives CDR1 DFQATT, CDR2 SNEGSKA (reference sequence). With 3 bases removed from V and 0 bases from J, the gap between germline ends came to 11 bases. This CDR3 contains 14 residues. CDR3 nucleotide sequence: TGCAGTGCTAGCAGGGGCCTTTACCAAGAGACCCAGTACTTC. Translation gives CSASRGLYQETQYF.

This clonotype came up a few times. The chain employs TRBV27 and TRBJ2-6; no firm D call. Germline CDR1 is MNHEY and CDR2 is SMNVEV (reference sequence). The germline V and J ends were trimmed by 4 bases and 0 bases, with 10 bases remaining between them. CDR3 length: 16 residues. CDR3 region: CASSSPQNSGANVLTF. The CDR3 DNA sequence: TGTGCCAGCAGTTCGCCGCAGAACTCTGGGGCCAACGTCCTGACTTTC. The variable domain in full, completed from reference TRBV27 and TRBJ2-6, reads EAQVTQNPRYLITVTGKKLTVTCSQNMNHEYMSWYRQDPGLGLRQIYYSMNVEVTDKGDVPEGYKVSRKEKRNFPLILESPSPNQTSLYFCASSSPQNSGANVLTFGAGSRLTVL.

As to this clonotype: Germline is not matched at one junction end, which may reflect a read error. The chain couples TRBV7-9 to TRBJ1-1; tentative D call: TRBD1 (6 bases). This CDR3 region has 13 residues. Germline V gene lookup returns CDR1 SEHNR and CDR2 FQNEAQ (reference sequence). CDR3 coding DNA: TGTGTCAGCAGCTTTGGGGGGCTCACTGAAGCTTTCTTT. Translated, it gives CVSSFGGLTEAFF.

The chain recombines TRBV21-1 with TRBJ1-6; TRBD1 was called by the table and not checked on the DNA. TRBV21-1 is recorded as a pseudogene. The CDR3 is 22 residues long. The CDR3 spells CASSNPQASGTGPGSYNSPLHF. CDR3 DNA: TGTGCCAGCAGCAACCCCCAAGCGTCCGGGACAGGACCTGGCTCCTATAATTCACCCCTCCACTTT.

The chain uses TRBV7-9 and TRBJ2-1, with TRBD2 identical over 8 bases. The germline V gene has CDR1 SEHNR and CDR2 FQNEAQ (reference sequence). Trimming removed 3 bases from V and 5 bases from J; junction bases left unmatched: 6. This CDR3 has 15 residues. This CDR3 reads CASSLSGGFNNEQFF. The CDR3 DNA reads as TGTGCCAGCAGCTTGTCGGGAGGGTTCAACAATGAGCAGTTCTTC.

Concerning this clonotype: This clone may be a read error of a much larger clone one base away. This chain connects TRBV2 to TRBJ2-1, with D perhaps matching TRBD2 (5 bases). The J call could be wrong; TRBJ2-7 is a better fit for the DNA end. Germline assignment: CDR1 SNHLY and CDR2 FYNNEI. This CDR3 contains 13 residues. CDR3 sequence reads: CASSVSDYNEQYF. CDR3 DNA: TGTGCCAGCAGTGTAAGCGACTACAATGAGCAGTACTTC.

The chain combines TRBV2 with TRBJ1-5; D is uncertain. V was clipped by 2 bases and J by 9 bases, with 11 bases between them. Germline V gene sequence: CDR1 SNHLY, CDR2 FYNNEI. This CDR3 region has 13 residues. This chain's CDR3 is CASSESIRGPQHF. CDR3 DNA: TGTGCCAGCAGTGAAAGTATACGGGGGCCCCAGCATTTT.

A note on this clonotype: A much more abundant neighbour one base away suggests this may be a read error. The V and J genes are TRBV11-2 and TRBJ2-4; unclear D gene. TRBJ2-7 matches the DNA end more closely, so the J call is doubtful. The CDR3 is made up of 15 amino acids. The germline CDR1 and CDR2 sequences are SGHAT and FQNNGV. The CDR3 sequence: CASSPNRWTAYEQYF. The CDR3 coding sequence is TGTGCCAGCAGCCCAAATCGGTGGACCGCCTACGAGCAGTACTTC.

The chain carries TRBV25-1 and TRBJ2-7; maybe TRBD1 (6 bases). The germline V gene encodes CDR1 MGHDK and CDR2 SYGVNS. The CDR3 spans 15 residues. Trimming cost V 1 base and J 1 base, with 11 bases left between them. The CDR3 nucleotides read TGTGCCAGCAGTGAATTTGGGGGCAAGTCCTACGAGCAGTACTTC. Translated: CASSEFGGKSYEQYF.

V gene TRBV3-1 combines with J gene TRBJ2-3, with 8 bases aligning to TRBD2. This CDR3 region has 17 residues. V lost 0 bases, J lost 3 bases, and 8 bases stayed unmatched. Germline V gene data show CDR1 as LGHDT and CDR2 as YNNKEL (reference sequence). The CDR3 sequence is CASSQDTGGLRTDTQYF. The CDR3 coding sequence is TGTGCCAGCAGCCAAGATACGGGGGGGTTGAGGACAGATACGCAGTATTTT.

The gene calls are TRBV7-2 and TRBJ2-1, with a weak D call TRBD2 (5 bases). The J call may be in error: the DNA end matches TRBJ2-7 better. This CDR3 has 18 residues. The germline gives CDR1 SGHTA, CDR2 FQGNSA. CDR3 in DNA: TGTGCCTCATCCCTTCGAGGTAGCGATACGGGCTCCTACAATGAGCAGTACTTC. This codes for CASSLRGSDTGSYNEQYF.